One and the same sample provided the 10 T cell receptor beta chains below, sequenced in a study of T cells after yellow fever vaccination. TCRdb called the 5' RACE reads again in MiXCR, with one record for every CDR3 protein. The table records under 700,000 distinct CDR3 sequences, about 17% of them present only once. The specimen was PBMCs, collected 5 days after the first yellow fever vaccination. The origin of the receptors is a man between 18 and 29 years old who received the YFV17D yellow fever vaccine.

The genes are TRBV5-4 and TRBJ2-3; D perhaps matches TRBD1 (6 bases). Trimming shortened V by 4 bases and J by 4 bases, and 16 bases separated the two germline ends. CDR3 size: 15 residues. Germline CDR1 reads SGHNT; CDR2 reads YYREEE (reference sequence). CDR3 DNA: TGTGCCAGCAGCCAGACAGGAGAGGGGGCAGATACGCAGTATTTT. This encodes CASSQTGEGADTQYF.

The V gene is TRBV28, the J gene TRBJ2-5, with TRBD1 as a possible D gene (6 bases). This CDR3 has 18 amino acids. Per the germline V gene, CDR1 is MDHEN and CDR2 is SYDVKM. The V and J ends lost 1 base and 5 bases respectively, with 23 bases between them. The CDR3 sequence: CASSLFQFTGTKSETQYF. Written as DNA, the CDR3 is TGTGCCAGCAGTTTATTCCAGTTTACCGGGACAAAGAGCGAGACCCAGTACTTC.

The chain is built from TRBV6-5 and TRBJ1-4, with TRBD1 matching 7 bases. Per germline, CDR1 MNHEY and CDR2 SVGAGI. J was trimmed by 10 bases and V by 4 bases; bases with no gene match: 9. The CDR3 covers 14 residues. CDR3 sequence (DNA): TGTGCCAGCAGTTCGCAGGGGGGCCAAGCAAAACTGTTTTTT. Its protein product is CASSSQGGQAKLFF.

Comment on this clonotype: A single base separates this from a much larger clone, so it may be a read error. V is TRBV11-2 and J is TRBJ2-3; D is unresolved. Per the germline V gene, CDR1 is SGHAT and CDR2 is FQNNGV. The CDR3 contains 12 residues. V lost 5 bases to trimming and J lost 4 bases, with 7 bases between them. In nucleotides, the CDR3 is TGTGCCAGCAGCCGAATAGCAGATACGCAGTATTTT. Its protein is CASSRIADTQYF. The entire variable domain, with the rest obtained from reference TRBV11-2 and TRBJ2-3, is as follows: EAGVAQSPRYKIIEKRQSVAFWCNPISGHATLYWYQQILGQGPKLLIQFQNNGVVDDSQLPKDRFSAERLKGVDSTLKIQPAKLEDSAVYLCASSRIADTQYFGPGTRLTVL.

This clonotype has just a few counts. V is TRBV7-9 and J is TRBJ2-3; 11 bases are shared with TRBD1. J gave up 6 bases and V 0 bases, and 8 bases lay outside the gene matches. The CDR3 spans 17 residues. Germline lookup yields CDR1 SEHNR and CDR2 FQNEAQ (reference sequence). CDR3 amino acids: CASSLAFGQGASDTQYF. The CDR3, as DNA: TGTGCCAGCAGCTTAGCGTTTGGACAGGGGGCATCCGATACGCAGTATTTT.

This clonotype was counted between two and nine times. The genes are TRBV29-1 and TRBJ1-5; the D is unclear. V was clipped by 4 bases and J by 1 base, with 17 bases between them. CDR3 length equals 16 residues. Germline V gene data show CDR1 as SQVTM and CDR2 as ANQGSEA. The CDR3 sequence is CSVALGSGISNQPQHF. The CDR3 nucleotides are TGCAGCGTTGCGCTGGGTTCGGGCATCAGCAATCAGCCCCAGCATTTT.

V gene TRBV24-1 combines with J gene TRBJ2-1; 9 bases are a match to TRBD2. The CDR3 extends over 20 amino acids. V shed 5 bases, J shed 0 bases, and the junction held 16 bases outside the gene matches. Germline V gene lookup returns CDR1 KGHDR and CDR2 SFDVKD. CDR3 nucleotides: TGTGCCACCAGTGCTCTATACCTAGCGGGGCGACGGAGCTCCTACAATGAGCAGTTCTTC. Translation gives CATSALYLAGRRSSYNEQFF.

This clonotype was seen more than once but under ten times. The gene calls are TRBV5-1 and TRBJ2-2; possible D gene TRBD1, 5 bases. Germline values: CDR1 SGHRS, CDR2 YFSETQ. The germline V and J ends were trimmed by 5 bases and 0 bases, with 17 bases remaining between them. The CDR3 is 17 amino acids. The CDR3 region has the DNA TGCGCCAGCAGTGGGAACCCAGGGCGGACGAACACCGGGGAGCTGTTTTTT. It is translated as CASSGNPGRTNTGELFF.

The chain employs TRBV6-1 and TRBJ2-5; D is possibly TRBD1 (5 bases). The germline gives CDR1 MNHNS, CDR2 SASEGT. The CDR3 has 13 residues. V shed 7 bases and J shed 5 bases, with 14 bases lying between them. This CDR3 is CASMKGALETQYF. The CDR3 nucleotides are TGTGCCAGCATGAAAGGGGCGCTTGAGACCCAGTACTTC.

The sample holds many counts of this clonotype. The CDR3 loop reads CASSQGDRSDGYTF. Written as DNA, the CDR3 is TGCGCCAGCAGCCAAGGCGACAGATCCGACGGCTACACCTTC. This chain joins TRBV4-3 and TRBJ1-2; maybe TRBD1 (5 bases). This CDR3 contains 14 residues. Per the germline V gene, CDR1 is LGHNA and CDR2 is YSLEER. Trimming left V 1 base short and J 8 bases short, with 14 bases between.